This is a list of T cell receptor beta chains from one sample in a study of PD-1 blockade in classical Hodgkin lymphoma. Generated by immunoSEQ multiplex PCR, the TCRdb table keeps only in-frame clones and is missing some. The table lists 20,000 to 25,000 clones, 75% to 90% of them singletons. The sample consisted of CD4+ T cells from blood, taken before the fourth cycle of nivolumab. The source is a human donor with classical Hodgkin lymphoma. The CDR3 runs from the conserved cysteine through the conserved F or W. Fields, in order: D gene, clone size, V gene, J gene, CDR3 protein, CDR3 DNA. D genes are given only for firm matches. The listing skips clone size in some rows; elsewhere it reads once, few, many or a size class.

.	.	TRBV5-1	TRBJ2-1	CASRDGASSYNEQFF	TGCGCCAGCAGGGATGGGGCTAGCTCCTACAATGAGCAGTTCTTC
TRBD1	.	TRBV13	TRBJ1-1	CASSFGTGVANTEAFF	TGTGCCAGCAGCTTCGGGACAGGGGTGGCGAACACTGAAGCTTTCTTT
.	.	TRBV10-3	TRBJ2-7	CAISDSDQGYEQYF	TGTGCCATCAGTGACAGTGACCAGGGCTACGAGCAGTACTTC
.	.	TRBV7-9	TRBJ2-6	CASSRGGQAGANVLTF	TGTGCCAGCAGCCGGGGCGGGCAGGCTGGGGCCAACGTCCTGACTTTC
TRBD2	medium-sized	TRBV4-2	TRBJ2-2	CASSPQSGGNTGELFF	TGTGCCAGCAGCCCCCAAAGCGGGGGCAACACCGGGGAGCTGTTTTTT
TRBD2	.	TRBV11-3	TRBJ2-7	CASSSSGGGSYEQYF	TGTGCCAGCAGCTCTAGCGGGGGGGGCTCCTACGAGCAGTACTTC
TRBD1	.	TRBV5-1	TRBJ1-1	CASTPGGGPNTEAFF	TGCGCCAGCACACCGGGAGGGGGCCCGAACACTGAAGCTTTCTTT
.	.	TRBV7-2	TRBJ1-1	CASSAGVNTEAFF	TGTGCCAGCAGCGCCGGTGTGAACACTGAAGCTTTCTTT
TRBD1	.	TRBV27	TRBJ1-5	CASRQGTDSNQPQHF	TGTGCCAGCCGACAGGGGACGGATAGCAATCAGCCCCAGCATTTT
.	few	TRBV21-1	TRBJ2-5	CASKGWTGGIETQYF	TGTGCCAGCAAGGGATGGACGGGCGGTATTGAGACCCAGTACTTC
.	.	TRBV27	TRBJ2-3	CASSTTDTQYF	TGTGCCAGCAGTACCACAGATACGCAGTATTTT
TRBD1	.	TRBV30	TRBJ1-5	CAWSVRDRGQPQHF	TGTGCCTGGAGTGTTAGGGACAGGGGTCAGCCCCAGCATTTT
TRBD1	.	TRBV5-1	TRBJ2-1	CASSPDRGGYNEQFF	TGCGCCAGCAGCCCCGACAGGGGCGGATACAATGAGCAGTTCTTC
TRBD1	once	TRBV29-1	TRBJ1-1	CSITPLFVTGMGRTTEAFF	TGCAGCATCACACCACTCTTTGTGACAGGGATGGGGAGGACGACTGAAGCTTTCTTT
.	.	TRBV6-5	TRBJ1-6	CASKGGYNSPLHF	TGTGCCAGCAAAGGGGGATATAATTCACCCCTCCACTTT
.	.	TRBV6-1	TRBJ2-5	CASSYPRIGETQYF	TGTGCCAGCAGTTATCCGAGGATCGGGGAGACCCAGTACTTC
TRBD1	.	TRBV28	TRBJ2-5	CASSLRRTGVGLETQYF	TGTGCCAGCAGTTTGCGAAGGACAGGGGTGGGTCTGGAGACCCAGTACTTC
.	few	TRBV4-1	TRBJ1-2	CASSQDVNRGYGYTF	TGCGCCAGCAGCCAAGATGTCAATCGGGGCTATGGCTACACCTTC
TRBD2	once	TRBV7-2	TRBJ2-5	CASSRDGGALGTQYF	TGTGCCAGCAGCCGAGACGGGGGGGCCTTAGGGACCCAGTACTTC
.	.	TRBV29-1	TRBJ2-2	CSVGRRGELFF	TGCAGCGTTGGACGGAGGGGGGAGCTGTTTTTT
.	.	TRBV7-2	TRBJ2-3	CASSFQGLGDTQYF	TGTGCCAGCAGCTTCCAGGGACTCGGAGATACGCAGTATTTT
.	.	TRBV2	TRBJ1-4	CASSEAGREEKLFF	TGTGCCAGCAGTGAAGCAGGGCGCGAAGAAAAACTGTTTTTT
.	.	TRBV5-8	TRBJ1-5	CATASGANNQPQHF	TGTGCCACCGCGTCGGGGGCCAACAATCAGCCCCAGCATTTT
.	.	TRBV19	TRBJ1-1	CASSEAARAEAFF	TGTGCCAGTAGTGAAGCTGCCCGCGCTGAAGCTTTCTTT
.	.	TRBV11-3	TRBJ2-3	CASSSPYEDTQYF	TGTGCCAGCAGCTCCCCCTACGAAGATACGCAGTATTTT
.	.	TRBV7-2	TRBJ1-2	CASSASAANYGYTF	TGTGCCAGCAGCGCCTCAGCGGCTAACTATGGCTACACCTTC
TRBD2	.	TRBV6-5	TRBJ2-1	CASVPSGGYEQFF	TGTGCCAGCGTTCCTAGCGGGGGTTATGAGCAGTTCTTC
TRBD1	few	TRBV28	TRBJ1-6	CASSSPQGGNSPLHF	TGTGCCAGCAGTTCCCCACAGGGGGGAAATTCACCCCTCCACTTT
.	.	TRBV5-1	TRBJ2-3	CASSFLGTDTQYF	TGCGCCAGCAGCTTCCTGGGCACAGATACGCAGTATTTT
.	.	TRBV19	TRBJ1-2	CASSIDGSYYGYTF	TGTGCCAGTAGTATAGATGGCAGTTACTATGGCTACACCTTC
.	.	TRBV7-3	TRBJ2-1	CASSSPPTVNEQFF	TGTGCCAGCAGCTCCCCTCCGACGGTTAATGAGCAGTTCTTC
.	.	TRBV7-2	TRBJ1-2	CASSSYLIQSGYTF	TGTGCCAGCAGCTCATACCTGATCCAGAGTGGCTACACCTTC
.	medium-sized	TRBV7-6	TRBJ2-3	CASSLGPKDTQYF	TGTGCCAGCAGCTTAGGGCCAAAAGATACGCAGTATTTT